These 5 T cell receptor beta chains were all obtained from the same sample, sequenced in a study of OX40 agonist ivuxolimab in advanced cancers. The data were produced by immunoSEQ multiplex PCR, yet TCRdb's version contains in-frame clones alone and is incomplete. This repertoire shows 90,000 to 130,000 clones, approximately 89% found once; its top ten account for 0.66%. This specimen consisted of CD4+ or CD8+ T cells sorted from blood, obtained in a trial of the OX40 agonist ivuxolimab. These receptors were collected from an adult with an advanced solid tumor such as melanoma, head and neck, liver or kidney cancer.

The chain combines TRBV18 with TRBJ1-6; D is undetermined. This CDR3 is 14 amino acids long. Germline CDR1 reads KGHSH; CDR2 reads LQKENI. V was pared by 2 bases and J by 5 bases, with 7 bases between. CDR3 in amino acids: CASSPGQNNSPLHF. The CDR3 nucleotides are TGTGCCAGCTCACCAGGCCAAAATAATTCACCCCTCCACTTT. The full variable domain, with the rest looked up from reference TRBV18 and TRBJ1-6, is NAGVMQNPRHLVRRRGQEARLRCSPMKGHSHVYWYRQLPEEGLKFMVYLQKENIIDESGMPKERFSAEFPKEGPSILRIQQVVRGDSAAYFCASSPGQNNSPLHFGNGTRLTVT.

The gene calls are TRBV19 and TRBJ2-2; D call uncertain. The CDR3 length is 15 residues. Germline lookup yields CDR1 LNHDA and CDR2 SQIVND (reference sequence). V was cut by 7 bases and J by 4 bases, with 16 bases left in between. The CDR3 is CASTLGAGGTGELFF. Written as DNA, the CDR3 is TGTGCCAGTACCCTAGGAGCTGGCGGCACCGGGGAGCTGTTTTTT.

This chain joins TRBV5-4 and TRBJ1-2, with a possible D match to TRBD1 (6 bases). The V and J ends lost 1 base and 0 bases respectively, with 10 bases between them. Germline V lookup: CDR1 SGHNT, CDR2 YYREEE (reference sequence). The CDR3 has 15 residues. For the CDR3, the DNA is TGTGCCAGCAGCTTGCGGGGGGCGTCTAACTATGGCTACACCTTC. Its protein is CASSLRGASNYGYTF.

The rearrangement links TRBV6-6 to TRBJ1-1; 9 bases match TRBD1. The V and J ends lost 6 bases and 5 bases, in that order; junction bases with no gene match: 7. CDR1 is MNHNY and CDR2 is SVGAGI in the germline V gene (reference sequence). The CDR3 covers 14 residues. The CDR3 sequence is CASRNRGRWTEAFF. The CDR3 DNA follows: TGTGCCAGCAGAAACAGGGGGCGCTGGACTGAAGCTTTCTTT.

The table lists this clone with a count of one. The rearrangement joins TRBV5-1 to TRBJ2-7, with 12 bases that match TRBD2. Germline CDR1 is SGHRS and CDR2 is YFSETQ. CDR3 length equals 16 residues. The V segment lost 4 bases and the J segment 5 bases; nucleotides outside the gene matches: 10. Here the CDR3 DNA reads TGCGCCAGCAGCCCTTCTAGCGGGGGGGCGGGTGACGAGCAGTACTTC. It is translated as CASSPSSGGAGDEQYF.